Given below is one T cell receptor beta chain in context. Its antigen remains unknown. The sample originates from a study of T-cell memory formation after mild COVID-19. General study points: Some SARS-CoV-2-responding clones were already detected in memory before infection. Researchers report contracting CD4+ clones mostly in CM and EM, with CD8+ clones in EMRA.

Using constant-segment primers, 5'RACE produced TCR alpha and TCR beta cDNA libraries carrying sample barcodes and UMIs. TCRdb processed the 5' RACE reads anew with MiXCR; each CDR3 protein has one entry. The repertoire holds 400,000 to 500,000 distinct CDR3 sequences, with 20% as singletons. Between the trimmed V and J ends, which lost 2 bases and 0 bases, there was a span of 13 bases. This CDR3 has 17 amino acids. Germline values: CDR1 SGHVS, CDR2 FQNEAQ. Sequenced: PBMCs or a T cell subset sorted from them (not recorded which). This TCR derives from an adult woman who had mild COVID-19 (a few samples of this study predate the infection). Cell type and time point are not known. The chain employs TRBV7-8 and TRBJ2-2; D possibly corresponds to TRBD1 (5 bases). The CDR3 region has the DNA TGTGCCAGCAGCTTAATGTTGTTGACAGCGAACACCGGGGAGCTGTTTTTT. Translated, it gives CASSLMLLTANTGELFF. Full variable domain (outside the CDR3, taken from reference TRBV7-8 and TRBJ2-2): GAGVSQSPRYKVAKRGQDVALRCDPISGHVSLFWYQQALGQGPEFLTYFQNEAQLDKSGLPSDRFFAERPEGSVSTLKIQRTQQEDSAVYLCASSLMLLTANTGELFFGEGSRLTVL.